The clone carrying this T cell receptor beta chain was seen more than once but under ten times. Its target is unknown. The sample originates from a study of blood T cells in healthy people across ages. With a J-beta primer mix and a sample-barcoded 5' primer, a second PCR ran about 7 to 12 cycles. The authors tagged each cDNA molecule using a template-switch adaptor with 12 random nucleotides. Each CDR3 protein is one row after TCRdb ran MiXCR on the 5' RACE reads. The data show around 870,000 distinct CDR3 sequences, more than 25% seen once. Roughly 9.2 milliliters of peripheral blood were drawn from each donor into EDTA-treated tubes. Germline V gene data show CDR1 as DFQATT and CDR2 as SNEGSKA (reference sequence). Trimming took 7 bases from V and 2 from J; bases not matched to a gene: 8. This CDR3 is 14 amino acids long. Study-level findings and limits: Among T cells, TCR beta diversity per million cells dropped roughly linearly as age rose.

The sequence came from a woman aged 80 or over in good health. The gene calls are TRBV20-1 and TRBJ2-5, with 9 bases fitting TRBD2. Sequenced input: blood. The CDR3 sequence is CSGRGGTGQETQYF. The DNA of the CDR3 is TGCAGTGGGCGGGGGGGGACGGGGCAAGAGACCCAGTACTTC.